One sample yielded the 20 T cell receptor beta chains listed below, sequenced in a study of blood T cell repertoires in COVID-19. Measured with immunoSEQ multiplex PCR; TCRdb has only the in-frame clones, and not every one. The sample lists roughly 110,000 clones; about 70% were seen once. Sequences were obtained from peripheral blood. The source is a human donor with acute or convalescent COVID-19. The donor label of this sample is uncertain.

The genes are TRBV9 and TRBJ2-4; 7 bases are a match to TRBD1. V was pared by 4 bases and J by 1 base, with 8 bases of the junction left unmatched. The CDR3 sequence is 16 residues long. The germline V gene has CDR1 SGDLS and CDR2 YYNGEE. CDR3 residues: CASSPQTGYAKNIQYF. CDR3 nucleotide sequence: TGTGCCAGCAGCCCTCAGACAGGGTATGCCAAAAACATTCAGTACTTC.

V and J are TRBV18 and TRBJ1-3; D remains unclear. V was shortened by 5 bases and J by 0 bases, with 14 bases between the two germline ends. Germline CDR1 is KGHSH and CDR2 is LQKENI. This CDR3 is 16 amino acids long. The CDR3 coding sequence is TGTGCCAGCTCATCGTCTTACGGAGGCTCTGGAAACACCATATATTTT. The encoded protein is CASSSSYGGSGNTIYF.

The V gene is TRBV12-3 or TRBV12-4, the J gene TRBJ1-2; unclear D gene. The V end lost 7 bases, the J end lost 6 bases, and 15 bases lay between the germline ends. The CDR3 extends over 13 amino acids. CDR3 region: CASTLWGENGYTF. The CDR3 DNA reads as TGTGCCAGCACCCTGTGGGGAGAGAATGGCTACACCTTC.

In DNA form, the CDR3 reads TGTGCCAGCAGCCCCGGACAGCACATATATTTT. Translating it yields CASSPGQHIYF. The chain carries TRBV12-3 or TRBV12-4 and TRBJ1-3, with a weak D call TRBD1 (6 bases). This CDR3 comprises 11 residues. Trimming took off 6 bases at V and 12 bases at J, with 12 bases between the two ends.

This clone was found once. The rearrangement joins TRBV6-5 to TRBJ2-3; 11 positions agree with TRBD2. Trimming removed 6 bases from V and 6 bases from J; junction bases left unmatched: 8. The CDR3 consists of 15 residues. Germline V gene data show CDR1 as MNHEY and CDR2 as SVGAGI. The DNA for the CDR3 is TGTGCCAGCAGGGGGCTAGCGGGGGGCGTCGATACGCAGTATTTT. Encoded protein: CASRGLAGGVDTQYF.

A note on this clone: An end of the junction differs from the germline gene, which may be a read error. This chain joins TRBV5-3 and TRBJ1-2, with TRBD1 matching 8 bases. Being an ORF, TRBV5-3 has a function that is uncertain. This CDR3 is built from 16 residues. In DNA form, the CDR3 reads TGTGCCAGACGCTTCGTCCCGGGACAGGAGAACTATGGCTACACCTTC. It translates to CARRFVPGQENYGYTF.

V usage is TRBV2 and J usage is TRBJ2-2; 7 bases match TRBD1. CDR3 length: 15 residues. Looked up from germline, CDR1 is SNHLY and CDR2 is FYNNEI. Unmatched junction bases numbered 9, after V lost 6 bases and J lost 5 bases. CDR3 DNA: TGTGCCAGCAGGAAGGGGACAGTTCAAACCGGGGAGCTGTTTTTT. It is translated as CASRKGTVQTGELFF.

This chain connects TRBV2 to TRBJ1-4, with a tentative D call TRBD1 (6 bases). The CDR3 contains 15 residues. Germline values: CDR1 SNHLY, CDR2 FYNNEI. Trimming shortened V by 0 bases and J by 5 bases, and 10 bases separated the two germline ends. DNA of the CDR3: TGTGCCAGCAGTGAAGCAGGGACAAAGAATGAAAAACTGTTTTTT. Translation: CASSEAGTKNEKLFF.

The chain has TRBV6-2 or TRBV6-3 and TRBJ2-7; the D gene is possibly TRBD2 (7 bases). V was pared by 2 bases and J by 4 bases, with 12 bases between. The CDR3 is made up of 14 amino acids. Germline assignment: CDR1 MNHEY and CDR2 SVGEGT. This CDR3 is CASSYVAGAYEQYF. CDR3 coding DNA: TGTGCCAGCAGTTACGTGGCGGGGGCTTACGAGCAGTACTTC.

The rearrangement links TRBV5-1 to TRBJ1-6; 10 bases agree with TRBD1. The V gene end was trimmed by 6 bases and the J gene end by 7 bases; junction bases not matched to a gene: 7. The CDR3 loop spans 15 amino acids. Germline lookup yields CDR1 SGHRS and CDR2 YFSETQ. CDR3 protein: CASTAGTGANSPLHF. CDR3 nucleotide sequence: TGCGCCAGCACAGCCGGGACAGGGGCGAATTCACCCCTCCACTTT.

V and J are TRBV5-8 and TRBJ1-5; 8 bases map to TRBD1. Germline V gene data show CDR1 as SGHTS and CDR2 as YDEGEE. The V and J ends lost 2 bases and 5 bases, in that order; junction bases with no gene match: 9. CDR3 length: 16 residues. The CDR3 sequence: CASSLGTGVFHQPQHF. CDR3 sequence (DNA): TGTGCCAGCAGCTTAGGGACAGGCGTTTTCCATCAGCCCCAGCATTTT.

This chain uses TRBV19 with TRBJ1-4, with 12 bases matching TRBD1. V lost 8 bases and J lost 6; bases outside the gene matches: 7. The CDR3 is 15 residues long. Germline assignment: CDR1 LNHDA and CDR2 SQIVND (reference sequence). CDR3 nucleotide sequence: TGTGCCAGTCGGGACAGGGGGCGAGGGGATGAAAAACTGTTTTTT. Amino acids: CASRDRGRGDEKLFF.

J is TRBJ1-6 and V is TRBV12-3 or TRBV12-4; 10 nucleotides line up with TRBD1. CDR3 size: 13 residues. V was pared by 10 bases and J by 7 bases, with 4 bases of the junction left unmatched. The CDR3, as DNA: TGTGCCACCTTGGGACAGGGGAATTCACCCCTCCACTTT. It encodes CATLGQGNSPLHF.

This clone was seen once. The rearrangement joins TRBV27 to TRBJ2-3, with 10 bases matching TRBD2. Germline CDR1 reads MNHEY; CDR2 reads SMNVEV (reference sequence). With 6 bases clipped from V and 3 bases from J, the junction kept 9 bases outside the gene matches. The CDR3 length is 16 residues. Here the CDR3 reads CASSERGGPGTDTQYF. The CDR3 DNA follows: TGTGCCAGCAGCGAGCGGGGGGGCCCAGGGACAGATACGCAGTATTTT.

The V and J genes are TRBV3-1 (or the pseudogene TRBV3-2) and TRBJ2-5; possibly TRBD1 for D (6 bases). This CDR3 has 13 residues. Deletions cut 0 bases from V and 9 bases from J, with 11 bases between. Germline V gene data show CDR1 as LGHDT and CDR2 as YNNKEL (reference sequence). This CDR3 is CASSQDRQVSQYF. The CDR3 DNA sequence: TGTGCCAGCAGCCAAGATAGACAGGTGTCCCAGTACTTC.

This clone has more than one count but fewer than ten. This CDR3 reads CASSLYAGNTIYF. The DNA of the CDR3 is TGTGCCAGCAGCTTATACGCGGGAAACACCATATATTTT. This chain uses TRBV7-2 with TRBJ1-3; D gene uncertain. This CDR3 has 13 residues. The germline V and J ends were trimmed by 2 bases and 4 bases, with 6 bases remaining between them. CDR1 and CDR2 (germline): SGHTA, FQGNSA.

The genes are TRBV7-8 and TRBJ2-3, with D possibly matching TRBD2 (6 bases). Germline values: CDR1 SGHVS, CDR2 FQNEAQ. V dropped 5 bases and J dropped 4 bases, with 13 bases sitting between them. The CDR3 spans 14 residues. CDR3 nucleotides: TGTGCCAGCAGCGCACGACTAGTTGCAGATACGCAGTATTTT. It yields the protein CASSARLVADTQYF.

Notes on this clone: One junction end disagrees with the germline gene, perhaps due to a read error. This chain links TRBV6-5 with TRBJ2-1, with TRBD2 identical over 10 bases. CDR1 and CDR2 (germline): MNHEY, SVGAGI. The CDR3 runs 15 residues. In DNA form, the CDR3 reads TGTGCCACCAGTAGCGGGGGGACCTCCTACAATGAGCAGTTCTTC. Protein sequence: CATSSGGTSYNEQFF.

The rearrangement links TRBV4-1 to TRBJ1-6, with a possible D match to TRBD1 (5 bases). In germline, CDR1 is MGHRA, CDR2 YSYEKL. The germline V and J ends were trimmed by 1 base and 6 bases, with 13 bases remaining between them. The CDR3 is 16 amino acids. This CDR3 is CASSQVLGGVNSPLHF. CDR3 sequence (DNA): TGCGCCAGCAGCCAAGTACTAGGAGGGGTTAATTCACCCCTCCACTTT.

This chain joins TRBV12-5 and TRBJ1-1, with D hard to call. Per the germline V gene, CDR1 is LGHNT and CDR2 is FRNRAP. This CDR3 comprises 15 residues. V was clipped by 0 bases and J by 4 bases, with 12 bases between them. DNA of the CDR3: TGTGCTAGTGGTTTGGTACGGCACAGTCTCACTGAAGCTTTCTTT. This encodes CASGLVRHSLTEAFF.